These 10 T cell receptor beta chains were all obtained from the same sample, sequenced in a study of long-term antiretroviral therapy in people with HIV. Survey-level resolution applied to immunoSEQ assay v3.0. The table came from immunoSEQ multiplex PCR; TCRdb's copy has only in-frame clones and leaves some out. The table records about 27,000 clones, more than 80% of them present only once. Sequencing was performed on unsorted PBMCs, taken 3 years after starting antiretroviral therapy. These receptors were obtained from a man in his forties with HIV.

This clone was detected a few times. V gene TRBV19 combines with J gene TRBJ2-1; the D gene is possibly TRBD1 (5 bases). Per germline, CDR1 LNHDA and CDR2 SQIVND (reference sequence). Trimming pared 7 bases from V and 0 bases from J, leaving 13 bases between. The CDR3 spans 15 residues. The CDR3 nucleotides are TGTGCCAGTAACAGGATGGTAGCCTCCTACAATGAGCAGTTCTTC. Translated: CASNRMVASYNEQFF.

The chain uses TRBV6-1 and TRBJ1-2, with TRBD1 matching 8 bases. CDR3 length equals 14 residues. Per the germline V gene, CDR1 is MNHNS and CDR2 is SASEGT. With 4 bases clipped from V and 4 bases from J, the junction kept 5 bases outside the gene matches. The CDR3 nucleotides are TGTGCCAGCAGTGCTACAGGGGGAGGCTATGGCTACACCTTC. Its translation: CASSATGGGYGYTF.

This chain connects TRBV9 to TRBJ2-5; 12 bases line up with TRBD1. The length of the CDR3 is 15 residues. Per germline, CDR1 SGDLS and CDR2 YYNGEE. Germline trimming cut 3 bases from V and 6 bases from J; bases unmatched to any gene: 6. The CDR3 bases are TGTGCCAGCAGCGGGTCCGGGACAGGGGGCCAGACCCAGTACTTC. Protein product: CASSGSGTGGQTQYF.

The rearrangement links TRBV11-2 to TRBJ1-1; no clear D. Germline CDR1 reads SGHAT; CDR2 reads FQNNGV. The CDR3 totals 14 residues. The ends were cut back, 0 bases at V and 2 bases at J, with 7 bases in the middle. This CDR3 is CASSLDNFNTEAFF. For the CDR3, the DNA is TGTGCCAGCAGCTTAGACAACTTTAACACTGAAGCTTTCTTT.

The chain couples TRBV7-9 to TRBJ2-7; D is unresolved. The CDR3 extends over 14 amino acids. Per germline, CDR1 SEHNR and CDR2 FQNEAQ (reference sequence). Trimming shortened V by 0 bases and J by 1 base, and 7 bases separated the two germline ends. The CDR3 protein is CASSLAPGSYEQYF. CDR3 in DNA: TGTGCCAGCAGCTTAGCGCCAGGTTCCTACGAGCAGTACTTC.

The chain recombines TRBV7-9 with TRBJ1-2; 8 positions agree with TRBD1. This CDR3 has 13 amino acids. The V gene's germline CDR1 is SEHNR and CDR2 FQNEAQ (reference sequence). After removal of 8 bases from V and 3 bases from J, the junction contained 5 bases not matched to a gene. For the CDR3, the DNA is TGTGCCAGCTCAGGGGGCTTGTACTATGGCTACACCTTC. Translation gives CASSGGLYYGYTF.

CDR3 nucleotides: TGTGCCAGCAGCTTAGATGGGTTAATGACCCAGTACTTC. Its translation: CASSLDGLMTQYF. The J gene is TRBJ2-5, the V gene TRBV7-9; D gene ambiguous. The V and J ends lost 1 base and 7 bases respectively, with 10 bases between them. CDR3 size: 13 residues. The V gene's germline CDR1 is SEHNR and CDR2 FQNEAQ (reference sequence).

The J gene is TRBJ2-7, the V gene TRBV30; D is possibly TRBD2 (6 bases). The V end was cut by 0 bases, the J end by 6 bases, with 12 bases between. The CDR3 contains 13 residues. Germline V gene data show CDR1 as GTSNPN and CDR2 as SVGIG (reference sequence). CDR3 amino acids: CAWSVTSTGEQYF. In DNA, the CDR3 is TGTGCCTGGAGTGTAACTAGCACGGGCGAGCAGTACTTC.

This chain joins TRBV7-8 and TRBJ1-4; D gene ambiguous. Trimming removed 3 bases from V and 0 bases from J, with 5 bases in between. The CDR3 consists of 14 residues. Germline CDR1 and CDR2: SGHVS and FQNEAQ. DNA for the CDR3: TGTGCCAGCAGCTTCTCGTCAACTAATGAAAAACTGTTTTTT. It encodes CASSFSSTNEKLFF.

This chain connects TRBV5-1 to TRBJ1-2; D might be TRBD1 (5 bases). CDR3 length: 14 residues. The germline V gene encodes CDR1 SGHRS and CDR2 YFSETQ. V lost 4 bases and J 4 bases, leaving 14 bases between the germline ends. The DNA for the CDR3 is TGCGCCAGCAGCGCTGTGTCTGACAGCTATGGCTACACCTTC. Its protein is CASSAVSDSYGYTF.